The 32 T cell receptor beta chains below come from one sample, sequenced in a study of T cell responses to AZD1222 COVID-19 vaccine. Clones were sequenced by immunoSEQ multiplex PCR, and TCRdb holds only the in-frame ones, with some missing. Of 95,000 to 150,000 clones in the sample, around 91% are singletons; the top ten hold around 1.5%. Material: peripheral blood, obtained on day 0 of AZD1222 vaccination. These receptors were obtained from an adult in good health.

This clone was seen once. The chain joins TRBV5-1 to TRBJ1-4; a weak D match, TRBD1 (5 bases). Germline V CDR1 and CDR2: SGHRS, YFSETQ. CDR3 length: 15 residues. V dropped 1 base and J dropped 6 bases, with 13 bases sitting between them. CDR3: CASSLTGTWDEKLFF. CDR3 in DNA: TGCGCCAGCAGCTTGACCGGGACTTGGGATGAAAAACTGTTTTTT.

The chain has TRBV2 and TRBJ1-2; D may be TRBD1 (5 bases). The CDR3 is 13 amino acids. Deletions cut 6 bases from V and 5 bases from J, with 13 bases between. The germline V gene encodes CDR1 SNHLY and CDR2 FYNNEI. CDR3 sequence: CASSRQPLYGYTF. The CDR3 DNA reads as TGTGCCAGCAGCCGACAGCCCCTTTATGGCTACACCTTC.

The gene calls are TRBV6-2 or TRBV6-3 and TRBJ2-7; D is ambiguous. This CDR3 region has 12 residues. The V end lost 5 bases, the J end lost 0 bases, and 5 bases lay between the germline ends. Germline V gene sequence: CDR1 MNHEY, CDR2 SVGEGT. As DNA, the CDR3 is TGTGCCAGCAGTATGAGCTCCTACGAGCAGTACGTC. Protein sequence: CASSMSSYEQYV.

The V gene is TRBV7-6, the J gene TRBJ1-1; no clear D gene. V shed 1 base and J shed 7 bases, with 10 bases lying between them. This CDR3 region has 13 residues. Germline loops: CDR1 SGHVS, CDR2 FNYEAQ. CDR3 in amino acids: CASSLVMGGEAFF. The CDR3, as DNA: TGTGCCAGCAGCTTAGTTATGGGTGGTGAAGCTTTCTTT.

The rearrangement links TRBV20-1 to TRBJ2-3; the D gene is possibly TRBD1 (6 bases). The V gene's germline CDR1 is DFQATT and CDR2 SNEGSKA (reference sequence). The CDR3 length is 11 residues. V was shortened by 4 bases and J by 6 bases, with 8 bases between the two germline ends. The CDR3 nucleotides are TGCAGTGCTAACCAGGGGGATACGCAGTATTTT. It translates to CSANQGDTQYF.

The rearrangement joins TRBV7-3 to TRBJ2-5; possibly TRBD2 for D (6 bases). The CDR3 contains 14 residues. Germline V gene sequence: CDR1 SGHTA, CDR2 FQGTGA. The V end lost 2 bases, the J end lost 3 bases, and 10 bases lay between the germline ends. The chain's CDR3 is CASSLLGLEETQYF. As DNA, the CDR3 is TGTGCCAGCAGCTTACTGGGACTCGAAGAGACCCAGTACTTC.

The CDR3 region has the DNA TGTGCCAGCATCATACCGGGTCAGGGGCCGGCCGCTTTCTTT. This encodes CASIIPGQGPAAFF. The V gene is TRBV7-9, the J gene TRBJ1-1; weak D call: TRBD1 (6 bases). Germline V gene data show CDR1 as SEHNR and CDR2 as FQNEAQ (reference sequence). This CDR3 spans 14 amino acids. The V and J ends lost 7 bases and 11 bases respectively, with 23 bases between them. Full variable domain (rest looked up from reference TRBV7-9 and TRBJ1-1): DTGVSQNPRHKITKRGQNVTFRCDPISEHNRLYWYRQTLGQGPEFLTYFQNEAQLEKSRLLSDRFSAERPKGSFSTLEIQRTEQGDSAMYLCASIIPGQGPAAFFGQGTRLTVV.

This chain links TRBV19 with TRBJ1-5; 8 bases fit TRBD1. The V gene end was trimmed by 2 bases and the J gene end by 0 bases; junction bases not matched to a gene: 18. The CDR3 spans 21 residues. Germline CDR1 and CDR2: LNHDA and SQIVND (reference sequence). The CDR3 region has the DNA TGTGCCAGTAGTATATCCTCCGGGACAGGCATTAATGGGGGTAGCAATCAGCCCCAGCATTTT. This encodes CASSISSGTGINGGSNQPQHF.

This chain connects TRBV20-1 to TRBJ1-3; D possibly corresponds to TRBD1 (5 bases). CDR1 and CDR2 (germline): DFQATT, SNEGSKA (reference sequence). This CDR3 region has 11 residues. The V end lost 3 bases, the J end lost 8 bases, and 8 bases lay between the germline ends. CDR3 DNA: TGCAGTGCTAGGGGGGGGTACACCATATATTTT. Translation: CSARGGYTIYF.

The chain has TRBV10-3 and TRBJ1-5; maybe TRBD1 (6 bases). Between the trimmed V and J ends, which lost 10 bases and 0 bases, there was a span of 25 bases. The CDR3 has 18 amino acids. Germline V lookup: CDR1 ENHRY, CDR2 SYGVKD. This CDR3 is CATQQVQGSDYSNQPQHF. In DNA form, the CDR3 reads TGTGCCACACAACAGGTGCAGGGGTCCGATTATAGCAATCAGCCCCAGCATTTT.

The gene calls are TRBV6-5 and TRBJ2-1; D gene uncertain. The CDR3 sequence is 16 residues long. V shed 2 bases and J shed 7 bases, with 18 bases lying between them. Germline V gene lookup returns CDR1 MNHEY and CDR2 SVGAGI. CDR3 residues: CASSYRQLTPPNEQFF. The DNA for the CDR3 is TGTGCCAGCAGTTACCGACAACTGACCCCGCCAAATGAGCAGTTCTTC.

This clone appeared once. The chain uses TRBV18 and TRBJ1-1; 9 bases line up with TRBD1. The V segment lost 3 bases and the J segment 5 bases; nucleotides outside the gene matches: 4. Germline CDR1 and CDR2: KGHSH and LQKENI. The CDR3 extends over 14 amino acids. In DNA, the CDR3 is TGTGCCAGCTCACCGGACAGGGGCGGAACTGAAGCTTTCTTT. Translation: CASSPDRGGTEAFF.

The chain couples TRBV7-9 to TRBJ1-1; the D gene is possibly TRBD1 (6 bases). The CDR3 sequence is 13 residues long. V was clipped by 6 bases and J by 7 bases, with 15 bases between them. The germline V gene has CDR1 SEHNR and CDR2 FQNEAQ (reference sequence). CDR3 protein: CASSWEGGLEAFF. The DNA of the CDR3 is TGTGCCAGCAGTTGGGAGGGGGGACTTGAAGCTTTCTTT.

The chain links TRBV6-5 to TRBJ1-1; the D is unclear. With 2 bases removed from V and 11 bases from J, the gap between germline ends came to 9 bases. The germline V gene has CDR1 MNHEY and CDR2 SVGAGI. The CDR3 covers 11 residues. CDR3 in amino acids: CASSYGRLAFF. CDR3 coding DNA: TGTGCCAGCAGTTACGGCCGGCTCGCTTTCTTT.

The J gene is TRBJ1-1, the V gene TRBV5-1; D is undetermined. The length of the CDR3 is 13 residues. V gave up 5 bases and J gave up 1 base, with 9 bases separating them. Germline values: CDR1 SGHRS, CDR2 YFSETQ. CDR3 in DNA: TGCGCCAGCAGTTTCGAACCGAACACTGAAGCTTTCTTT. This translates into CASSFEPNTEAFF. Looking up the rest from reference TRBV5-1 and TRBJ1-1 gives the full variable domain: KAGVTQTPRYLIKTRGQQVTLSCSPISGHRSVSWYQQTPGQGLQFLFEYFSETQRNKGNFPGRFSGRQFSNSRSEMNVSTLELGDSALYLCASSFEPNTEAFFGQGTRLTVV.

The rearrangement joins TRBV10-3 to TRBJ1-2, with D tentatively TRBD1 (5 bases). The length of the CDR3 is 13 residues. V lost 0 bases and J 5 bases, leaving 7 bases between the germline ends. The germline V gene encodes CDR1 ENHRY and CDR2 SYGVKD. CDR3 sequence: CAISESGGYGYTF. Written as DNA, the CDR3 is TGTGCCATCAGTGAGTCGGGGGGTTATGGCTACACCTTC.

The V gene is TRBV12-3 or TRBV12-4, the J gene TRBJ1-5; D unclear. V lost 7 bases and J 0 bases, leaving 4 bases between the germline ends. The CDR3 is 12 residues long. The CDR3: CASTYSNQPQHF. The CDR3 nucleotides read TGTGCCAGCACCTATAGCAATCAGCCCCAGCATTTT.

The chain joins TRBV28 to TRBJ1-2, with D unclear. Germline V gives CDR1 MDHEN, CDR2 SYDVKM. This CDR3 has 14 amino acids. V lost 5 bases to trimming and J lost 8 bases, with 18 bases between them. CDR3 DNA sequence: TGTGCCAGCAGTCCACTAGGTGCCCGGGGAGGCTACACCTTC. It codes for CASSPLGARGGYTF.

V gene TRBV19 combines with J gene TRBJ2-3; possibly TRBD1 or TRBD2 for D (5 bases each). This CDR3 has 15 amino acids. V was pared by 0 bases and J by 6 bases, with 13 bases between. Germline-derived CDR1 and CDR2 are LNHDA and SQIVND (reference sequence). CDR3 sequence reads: CASSIEATGRDTQYF. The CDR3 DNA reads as TGTGCCAGTAGTATAGAGGCGACGGGGCGGGATACGCAGTATTTT.

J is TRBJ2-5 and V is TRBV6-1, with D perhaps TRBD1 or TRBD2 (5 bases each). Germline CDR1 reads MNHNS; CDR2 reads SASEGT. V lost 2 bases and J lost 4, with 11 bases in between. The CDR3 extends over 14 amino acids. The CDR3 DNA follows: TGTGCCAGCAGTGAACAGTCGGGGCCAGAGACCCAGTACTTC. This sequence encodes CASSEQSGPETQYF.

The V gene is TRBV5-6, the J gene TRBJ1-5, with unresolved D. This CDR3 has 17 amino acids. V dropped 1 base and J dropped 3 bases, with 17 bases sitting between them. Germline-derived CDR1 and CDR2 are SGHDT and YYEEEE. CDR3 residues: CASSLFGPGLDNQPQHF. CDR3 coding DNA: TGTGCCAGCAGCTTGTTCGGGCCTGGGCTTGACAATCAGCCCCAGCATTTT.

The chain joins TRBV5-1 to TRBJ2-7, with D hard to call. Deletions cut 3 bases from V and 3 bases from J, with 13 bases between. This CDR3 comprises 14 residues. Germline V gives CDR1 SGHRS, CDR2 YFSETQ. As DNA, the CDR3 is TGCGCCAGCAGCTCAAGCTCGGGCGGCTACGAGCAGTACTTC. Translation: CASSSSSGGYEQYF.

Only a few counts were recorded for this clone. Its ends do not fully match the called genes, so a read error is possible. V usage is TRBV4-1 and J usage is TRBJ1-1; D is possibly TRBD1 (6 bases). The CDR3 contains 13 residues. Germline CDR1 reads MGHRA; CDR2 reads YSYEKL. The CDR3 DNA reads TGCGCCAGCAGCCAATACCGGGACACAGAAGCTTTCTTT. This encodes CASSQYRDTEAFF.

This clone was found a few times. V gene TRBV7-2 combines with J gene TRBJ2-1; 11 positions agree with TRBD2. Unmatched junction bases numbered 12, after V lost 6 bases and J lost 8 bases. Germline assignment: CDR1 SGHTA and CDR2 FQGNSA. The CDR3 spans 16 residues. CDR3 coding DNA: TGTGCCAGCAGGGCGCCAGGACTAGCGGGTGAGGATGAGCAGTTCTTC. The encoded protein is CASRAPGLAGEDEQFF.

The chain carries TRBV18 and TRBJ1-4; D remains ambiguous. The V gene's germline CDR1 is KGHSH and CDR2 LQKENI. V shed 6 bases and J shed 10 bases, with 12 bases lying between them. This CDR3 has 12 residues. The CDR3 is CASSPPKGKLFF. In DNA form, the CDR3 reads TGTGCCAGCTCGCCTCCGAAGGGAAAACTGTTTTTT.

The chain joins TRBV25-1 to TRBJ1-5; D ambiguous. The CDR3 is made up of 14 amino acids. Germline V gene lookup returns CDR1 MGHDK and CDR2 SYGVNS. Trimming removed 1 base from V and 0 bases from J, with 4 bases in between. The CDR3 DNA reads TGTGCCAGCAGTGAATGGGGTAGCAATCAGCCCCAGCATTTT. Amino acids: CASSEWGSNQPQHF.

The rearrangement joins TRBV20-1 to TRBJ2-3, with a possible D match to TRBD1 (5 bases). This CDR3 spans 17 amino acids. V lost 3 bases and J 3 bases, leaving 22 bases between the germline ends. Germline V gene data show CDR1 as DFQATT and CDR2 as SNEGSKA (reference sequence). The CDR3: CSASSPRYYAGTDTQYF. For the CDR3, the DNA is TGCAGTGCTAGTTCCCCTCGGTACTATGCAGGGACAGATACGCAGTATTTT.

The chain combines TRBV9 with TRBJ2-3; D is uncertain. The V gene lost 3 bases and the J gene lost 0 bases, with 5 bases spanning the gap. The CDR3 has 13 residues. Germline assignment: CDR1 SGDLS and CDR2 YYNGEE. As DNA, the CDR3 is TGTGCCAGCAGCGGTCCGAGCACAGATACGCAGTATTTT. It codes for CASSGPSTDTQYF. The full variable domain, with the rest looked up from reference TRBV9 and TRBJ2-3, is DSGVTQTPKHLITATGQRVTLRCSPRSGDLSVYWYQQSLDQGLQFLIQYYNGEERAKGNILERFSAQQFPDLHSELNLSSLELGDSALYFCASSGPSTDTQYFGPGTRLTVL.

For the CDR3, the DNA is TGTGCCAGCAGCTTTTCAGAATACTACACCTTC. Translating gives CASSFSEYYTF. The V and J genes are TRBV7-6 and TRBJ1-2; D uncertain. V was clipped by 3 bases and J by 10 bases, with 9 bases between them. The CDR3 has 11 residues. Germline V gives CDR1 SGHVS, CDR2 FNYEAQ.

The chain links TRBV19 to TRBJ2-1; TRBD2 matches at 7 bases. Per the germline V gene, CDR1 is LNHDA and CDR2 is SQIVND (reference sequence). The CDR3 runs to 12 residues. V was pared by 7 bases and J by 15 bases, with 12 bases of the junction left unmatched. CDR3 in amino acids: CASTNGGLGRFF. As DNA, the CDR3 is TGTGCCAGTACCAATGGCGGACTAGGGCGGTTCTTC.

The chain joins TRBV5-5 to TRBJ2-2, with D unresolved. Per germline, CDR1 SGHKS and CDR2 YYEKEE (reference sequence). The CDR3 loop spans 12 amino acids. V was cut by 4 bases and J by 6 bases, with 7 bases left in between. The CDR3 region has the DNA TGTGCCAGCAGCGGATTTGCCGGGGAGCTGTTTTTT. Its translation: CASSGFAGELFF.

The CDR3 bases are TGTGCCAGCACCCTGGACGGTGACTCTGGAAACACCATATATTTT. Protein: CASTLDGDSGNTIYF. This chain links TRBV5-4 with TRBJ1-3; the D is unclear. Germline CDR1 SGHNT, CDR2 YYREEE (reference sequence). The CDR3 length is 15 residues. V lost 6 bases and J 0 bases, leaving 13 bases between the germline ends.